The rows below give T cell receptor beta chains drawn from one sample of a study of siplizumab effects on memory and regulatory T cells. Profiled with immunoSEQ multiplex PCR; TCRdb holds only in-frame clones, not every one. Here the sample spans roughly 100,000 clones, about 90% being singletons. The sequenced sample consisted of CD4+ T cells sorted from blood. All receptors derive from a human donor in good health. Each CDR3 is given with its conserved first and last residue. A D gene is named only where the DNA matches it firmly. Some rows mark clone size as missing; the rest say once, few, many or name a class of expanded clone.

CDR3 DNA: TGTGCCACCAGCAGAGATTTGCTCCAGGAGCAGTTCTTC
CDR3 protein: CATSRDLLQEQFF
D gene: -
clone size: -
CDR3 length: 13
V gene: TRBV15
J gene: TRBJ2-1

CDR3 DNA: TGTGCCAGCAGCCGGGGAAACAATCAGCCCCAGCATTTT
CDR3 protein: CASSRGNNQPQHF
D gene: -
clone size: -
CDR3 length: 13
V gene: TRBV6-5
J gene: TRBJ1-5

CDR3 DNA: TGTGCCAGCAGTCCACCGGGACAGGGGGCTTACAATGAGCAGTTCTTC
CDR3 protein: CASSPPGQGAYNEQFF
D gene: TRBD1
clone size: -
CDR3 length: 16
V gene: TRBV7-2
J gene: TRBJ2-1

CDR3 DNA: TGTGCCAGCAGCGTAGAAGGGTACGGGGACACTGAAGCTTTCTTT
CDR3 protein: CASSVEGYGDTEAFF
D gene: -
clone size: -
CDR3 length: 15
V gene: TRBV9
J gene: TRBJ1-1

CDR3 DNA: TGCAGCGCCAGAGGGGCGACAGGGGTAGGCACTGAAGCTTTCTTT
CDR3 protein: CSARGATGVGTEAFF
D gene: TRBD1
clone size: -
CDR3 length: 15
V gene: TRBV29-1
J gene: TRBJ1-1

CDR3 DNA: TGCGCCAGCAGCCAAGGAATAAATAGCAATCAGCCCCAGCATTTT
CDR3 protein: CASSQGINSNQPQHF
D gene: -
clone size: -
CDR3 length: 15
V gene: TRBV4-1
J gene: TRBJ1-5

CDR3 DNA: TGTGCCAGCAGGGGACAGGGACATCAGCCCCAGCATTTT
CDR3 protein: CASRGQGHQPQHF
D gene: TRBD1
clone size: -
CDR3 length: 13
V gene: TRBV2
J gene: TRBJ1-5

CDR3 DNA: TGTGCCAGCAGTTTTGGAGGAAGGAATGAAAAACTGTTTTTT
CDR3 protein: CASSFGGRNEKLFF
D gene: -
clone size: once
CDR3 length: 14
V gene: TRBV28
J gene: TRBJ1-4

CDR3 DNA: TGCGCCAGCAGATCCGGGACAGGGCGGGTCGAGCAGTACTTC
CDR3 protein: CASRSGTGRVEQYF
D gene: TRBD1
clone size: -
CDR3 length: 14
V gene: TRBV5-1
J gene: TRBJ2-7

CDR3 DNA: TGTGCCTGGAGTGGAGGGTCAGCCTCACCCCTCCACTTT
CDR3 protein: CAWSGGSASPLHF
D gene: -
clone size: -
CDR3 length: 13
V gene: TRBV30
J gene: TRBJ1-6

CDR3 DNA: TGTGCCAGCAGCGCGCGCGGCAGGTCGAGCTCTGGAAACACCATATATTTT
CDR3 protein: CASSARGRSSSGNTIYF
D gene: -
clone size: -
CDR3 length: 17
V gene: TRBV7-2
J gene: TRBJ1-3

CDR3 DNA: TGTGCCAGCAGCGTAGTGGCAGCCGGAAACACCATATATTTT
CDR3 protein: CASSVVAAGNTIYF
D gene: -
clone size: -
CDR3 length: 14
V gene: TRBV9
J gene: TRBJ1-3

CDR3 DNA: TGTGCCAGCAGTACGGGGTTTGGCTACACCTTC
CDR3 protein: CASSTGFGYTF
D gene: -
clone size: -
CDR3 length: 11
V gene: TRBV28
J gene: TRBJ1-2

CDR3 DNA: TGTGCCAGCAGACAGGACGGGACTATAAGGGAGCAGTACTTC
CDR3 protein: CASRQDGTIREQYF
D gene: TRBD2
clone size: -
CDR3 length: 14
V gene: TRBV6-5
J gene: TRBJ2-7

CDR3 DNA: TGCAGCTCCGCCCCGTCGGATACGCAGTATTTT
CDR3 protein: CSSAPSDTQYF
D gene: -
clone size: -
CDR3 length: 11
V gene: TRBV29-1
J gene: TRBJ2-3

CDR3 DNA: TGTGCCAGTACCCAGAGACAAGCTGGAAACACCATATATTTT
CDR3 protein: CASTQRQAGNTIYF
D gene: -
clone size: -
CDR3 length: 14
V gene: TRBV19
J gene: TRBJ1-3

CDR3 DNA: TGTGCCAGCAGCCCCAGGGGACAGAGCATCGGCTACACCTTC
CDR3 protein: CASSPRGQSIGYTF
D gene: TRBD1
clone size: -
CDR3 length: 14
V gene: TRBV7-9
J gene: TRBJ1-2

CDR3 DNA: TGTGCCAGCAGTGGGGGGTGGGGAAGGAGATACAATGAGCAGTTCTTC
CDR3 protein: CASSGGWGRRYNEQFF
D gene: -
clone size: -
CDR3 length: 16
V gene: TRBV2
J gene: TRBJ2-1

CDR3 DNA: TGTGCCAGCAGCTTGACAGGGCAAGATACGCAGTATTTT
CDR3 protein: CASSLTGQDTQYF
D gene: -
clone size: -
CDR3 length: 13
V gene: TRBV5-4
J gene: TRBJ2-3

CDR3 DNA: TGTGCCAGCAGCTTAATCGGGGGACAGGGGCTTGGGGAGCAGTACTTC
CDR3 protein: CASSLIGGQGLGEQYF
D gene: TRBD1
clone size: -
CDR3 length: 16
V gene: TRBV11-2
J gene: TRBJ2-7

CDR3 DNA: TGTGCCAGCAGCCATGGGGGGACAGCAGCTGGAAACACCATATATTTT
CDR3 protein: CASSHGGTAAGNTIYF
D gene: TRBD1
clone size: -
CDR3 length: 16
V gene: TRBV4-2
J gene: TRBJ1-3

CDR3 DNA: TGTGCCTGGAGGGACCATACAGGGAACGGCTACACCTTC
CDR3 protein: CAWRDHTGNGYTF
D gene: -
clone size: -
CDR3 length: 13
V gene: TRBV30
J gene: TRBJ1-2

CDR3 DNA: TGTGCCAGCAGTGTCGTGACGCTGTGGGAGCAGTACTTC
CDR3 protein: CASSVVTLWEQYF
D gene: -
clone size: once
CDR3 length: 13
V gene: TRBV6-1
J gene: TRBJ2-7

CDR3 DNA: TGTGCCAGCAGTCCCTCCGGGACAGGGGACTATGGCTACACCTTC
CDR3 protein: CASSPSGTGDYGYTF
D gene: TRBD1
clone size: -
CDR3 length: 15
V gene: TRBV28
J gene: TRBJ1-2

CDR3 DNA: TGTGCCAGCACCTCCGGGACTACGGGCAATGAGCAGTTCTTC
CDR3 protein: CASTSGTTGNEQFF
D gene: TRBD2
clone size: -
CDR3 length: 14
V gene: TRBV4-2
J gene: TRBJ2-1

CDR3 DNA: TGTGCCATCAACAGCGTCGCCGGGGACACTGAAGCTTTCTTT
CDR3 protein: CAINSVAGDTEAFF
D gene: -
clone size: -
CDR3 length: 14
V gene: TRBV10-3
J gene: TRBJ1-1

CDR3 DNA: TGTGCCAGCTCTAGTAATGAGCAGTTCTTC
CDR3 protein: CASSSNEQFF
D gene: -
clone size: -
CDR3 length: 10
V gene: TRBV2
J gene: TRBJ2-1

CDR3 DNA: TGTGCCAGCAGTTCCCCCCAGGGGATGAACACTGAAGCTTTCTTT
CDR3 protein: CASSSPQGMNTEAFF
D gene: -
clone size: -
CDR3 length: 15
V gene: TRBV28
J gene: TRBJ1-1

CDR3 DNA: TGTGCCAGCCGACCGATGAATACGCAGTATTTT
CDR3 protein: CASRPMNTQYF
D gene: -
clone size: -
CDR3 length: 11
V gene: TRBV6-1
J gene: TRBJ2-3

CDR3 DNA: TGCGCCAGCAGCTTGGCCAGGCGGGAGGGAGAGCAGTTCTTC
CDR3 protein: CASSLARREGEQFF
D gene: TRBD2
clone size: -
CDR3 length: 14
V gene: TRBV5-1
J gene: TRBJ2-1

CDR3 DNA: TGTGCCAGCAGTTTATTTAGTCGGCAGGGTAGTTCACCCCTCCACTTT
CDR3 protein: CASSLFSRQGSSPLHF
D gene: -
clone size: -
CDR3 length: 16
V gene: TRBV27
J gene: TRBJ1-6

CDR3 DNA: TGTGCCACCAGCCATGCCCGGGACGAGCAGTACTTC
CDR3 protein: CATSHARDEQYF
D gene: -
clone size: once
CDR3 length: 12
V gene: TRBV15
J gene: TRBJ2-7

CDR3 DNA: TGTGCCAGCAGTCAGGATGTCTTCTATGGCTACACCTTC
CDR3 protein: CASSQDVFYGYTF
D gene: -
clone size: -
CDR3 length: 13
V gene: TRBV6-5
J gene: TRBJ1-2